This is a list of T cell receptor beta chains from one sample in a study of T cell clones after liver transplantation. The protocol was immunoSEQ multiplex PCR, while the TCRdb copy is restricted to in-frame clones and leaves out a portion. The sample carries approximately 100,000 clones, roughly 80% recorded once. This specimen consisted of CD4+ T cells from blood, obtained approximately 43 months after liver transplant. These receptors were taken from a human patient who received a liver transplant. Among the T cells, some may be from the graft donor. The CDR3 runs from the conserved cysteine through the conserved F or W. The order of the fields is D gene, V gene, J gene, clone size, CDR3 protein, CDR3 DNA. A D gene is named only where the DNA matches it firmly. Clone size is shown for a subset of rows, as once, few, many or a class of expanded clone.

d_call: TRBD2; v_call: TRBV11-1; j_call: TRBJ2-3; clone_size: -; cdr3_aa: CASRNTGTSGEQYF; cdr3_nt: TGTGCCAGCAGGAACACCGGGACTAGCGGGGAGCAGTATTTT
d_call: TRBD1; v_call: TRBV2; j_call: TRBJ2-2; clone_size: -; cdr3_aa: CASSDIDRANTGELFF; cdr3_nt: TGTGCCAGCAGTGATATCGACAGGGCGAACACCGGGGAGCTGTTTTTT
d_call: TRBD2; v_call: TRBV10-1; j_call: TRBJ2-1; clone_size: -; cdr3_aa: CASSESSGREYNEQFF; cdr3_nt: TGCGCCAGCAGTGAGTCCAGCGGGAGGGAATACAATGAGCAGTTCTTC
d_call: -; v_call: TRBV7-3; j_call: TRBJ2-7; clone_size: -; cdr3_aa: CASSSGAEGGQYF; cdr3_nt: TGTGCCAGCAGCAGTGGAGCGGAAGGGGGTCAGTACTTC
d_call: TRBD1; v_call: TRBV6-6; j_call: TRBJ1-1; clone_size: -; cdr3_aa: CASSYEGALTEAFF; cdr3_nt: TGTGCCAGCAGTTACGAGGGGGCGCTTACTGAAGCTTTCTTT
d_call: -; v_call: TRBV9; j_call: TRBJ2-7; clone_size: -; cdr3_aa: CASSVQGSSYEQYF; cdr3_nt: TGTGCCAGCAGCGTACAGGGAAGCTCCTACGAGCAGTACTTC
d_call: TRBD2; v_call: TRBV27; j_call: TRBJ2-7; clone_size: -; cdr3_aa: CASSPSRGGRSLSPYEQYF; cdr3_nt: TGTGCCAGCAGTCCATCGAGGGGCGGGAGGTCCTTATCCCCCTACGAGCAGTACTTC
d_call: -; v_call: TRBV4-1; j_call: TRBJ2-5; clone_size: -; cdr3_aa: CASSQALQGLEQTQYF; cdr3_nt: TGCGCCAGCAGCCAAGCTTTACAGGGACTCGAGCAGACCCAGTACTTC
d_call: TRBD2; v_call: TRBV19; j_call: TRBJ2-1; clone_size: -; cdr3_aa: CASSMGRETGNEQFF; cdr3_nt: TGTGCCAGTAGTATGGGGCGGGAGACCGGCAATGAGCAGTTCTTC
d_call: TRBD2; v_call: TRBV29-1; j_call: TRBJ2-2; clone_size: -; cdr3_aa: CSVRGRENSGELFF; cdr3_nt: TGCAGCGTGAGAGGGAGGGAAAATTCCGGGGAGCTGTTTTTT
d_call: TRBD2; v_call: TRBV2; j_call: TRBJ2-7; clone_size: many; cdr3_aa: CASSRKIAGGPDSEQYF; cdr3_nt: TGTGCCAGCAGCAGGAAGATAGCGGGAGGGCCGGACTCCGAGCAGTACTTC
d_call: -; v_call: TRBV10-2; j_call: TRBJ1-1; clone_size: -; cdr3_aa: CASSGRGNTEAFF; cdr3_nt: TGCGCCAGCAGTGGGCGGGGGAACACTGAAGCTTTCTTT
d_call: -; v_call: TRBV30; j_call: TRBJ1-1; clone_size: -; cdr3_aa: CAWMVLRVPNTEAFF; cdr3_nt: TGTGCCTGGATGGTCCTTAGAGTCCCCAACACTGAAGCTTTCTTT
d_call: -; v_call: TRBV6-1; j_call: TRBJ2-3; clone_size: -; cdr3_aa: CARGGRGVTDTQYF; cdr3_nt: TGTGCCAGAGGGGGCAGGGGGGTAACAGATACGCAGTATTTT